The 12 T cell receptor beta chains below were found in one sample sequenced in a study of cytomegalovirus exposure and HLA in healthy donors. PCR primers comprised 60 Vbeta and 13 Jbeta primers. The repertoire was sequenced with immunoSEQ multiplex PCR; TCRdb's copy has only in-frame clones and lacks some. The table records 100,000 to 150,000 clones, 80% to 85% of them present only once. Material: PBMCs. The receptor set was obtained from a woman in her 30s in good health and CMV-seronegative.

The chain combines TRBV11-3 with TRBJ2-5; TRBD2 might be the D (5 bases). Trimming took 5 bases from V and 9 from J, leaving 10 bases between them. This CDR3 spans 11 amino acids. Germline V gene data show CDR1 as SGHNT and CDR2 as YENEEA. The CDR3 loop is CASSLSEAQYF. DNA for the CDR3: TGTGCCAGCAGCCTATCGGAGGCCCAGTACTTC.

The V call is TRBV7-2, the J call TRBJ2-1, with 10 positions matching TRBD2. CDR3 length: 15 residues. CDR1 and CDR2 (germline): SGHTA, FQGNSA. Trimming cost V 6 bases and J 6 bases; bases outside gene matches: 8. The CDR3 DNA is TGTGCCAGCAGGCAAGCGGGAGGGTTTATCAATGAGCAGTTCTTC. Amino acids: CASRQAGGFINEQFF.

V gene TRBV5-5 combines with J gene TRBJ2-6; TRBD2 aligns across 13 bases. The V gene end was trimmed by 5 bases and the J gene end by 4 bases; junction bases not matched to a gene: 12. The germline gives CDR1 SGHKS, CDR2 YYEKEE (reference sequence). CDR3 size: 19 residues. The CDR3 here is CASSSDGTSGKGGANVLTF. CDR3 DNA sequence: TGTGCCAGCAGTTCCGACGGGACTAGCGGGAAGGGAGGGGCCAACGTCCTGACTTTC.

The CDR3 DNA reads as TGTGCCAGTAGCCAAGGAGACAGGGCGACAGATAATTCACCCCTCCACTTT. Protein sequence: CASSQGDRATDNSPLHF. The gene calls are TRBV19 and TRBJ1-6, with TRBD1 matching over 7 bases. The CDR3 extends over 17 amino acids. Germline assignment: CDR1 LNHDA and CDR2 SQIVND (reference sequence). J gave up 5 bases and V 6 bases, and 13 bases lay outside the gene matches.

CDR3 sequence reads: CASSQESRRSGRAGTGELFF. The CDR3 coding sequence is TGTGCCAGCAGCCAAGAGTCTCGGCGTAGCGGGAGGGCGGGGACCGGGGAGCTGTTTTTT. The chain carries TRBV4-2 and TRBJ2-2; TRBD2 aligns across 11 bases. This CDR3 has 20 amino acids. CDR1 is LGHNA, CDR2 YNFKEQ, per germline. With 0 bases clipped from V and 5 bases from J, the junction kept 14 bases outside the gene matches.

J is TRBJ1-4 and V is TRBV5-1, with D possibly TRBD1 on 5 matching bases. V was pared by 2 bases and J by 3 bases, with 11 bases between. Germline V gene data show CDR1 as SGHRS and CDR2 as YFSETQ. The CDR3 has 15 amino acids. As DNA, the CDR3 is TGCGCCAGCAGCTTCCAAGGAGGGGCTAATGAAAAACTGTTTTTT. It specifies CASSFQGGANEKLFF.

The chain employs TRBV5-1 and TRBJ1-1, with a possible D match to TRBD1 (5 bases). The germline V gene has CDR1 SGHRS and CDR2 YFSETQ. Trimming took 0 bases from V and 6 from J, leaving 12 bases between them. This CDR3 is built from 14 residues. The CDR3 DNA reads as TGCGCCAGCAGCTTGGTTGTAGGGGTGGCTGAAGCTTTCTTT. The encoded protein is CASSLVVGVAEAFF.

This rearrangement joins TRBV30 to TRBJ2-1, with TRBD2 identical over 7 bases. Germline CDR1 GTSNPN, CDR2 SVGIG (reference sequence). The CDR3 consists of 17 residues. V dropped 4 bases and J dropped 7; count of bases not matched to a gene: 19. As DNA, the CDR3 is TGTGCCTGGACTTCCTCCGGTGGGGGGGGACGTTGGAATGAGCAGTTCTTC. Its translation: CAWTSSGGGGRWNEQFF.

This clone has just a few counts. This sequence joins TRBV9 and TRBJ2-2; no clear D gene. Trimming took 0 bases from V and 5 from J, leaving 11 bases between them. The CDR3 extends over 15 amino acids. The germline CDR1 and CDR2 sequences are SGDLS and YYNGEE. The CDR3 spells CASSVEGRGTGELFF. CDR3 coding DNA: TGTGCCAGCAGCGTAGAAGGTCGAGGTACCGGGGAGCTGTTTTTT.

The chain is built from TRBV7-2 and TRBJ1-5, with TRBD1 matching 7 bases. The germline V gene encodes CDR1 SGHTA and CDR2 FQGNSA. The CDR3 length is 15 residues. Unmatched junction bases numbered 12, after V lost 2 bases and J lost 11 bases. CDR3 sequence: CASSLFGQGVMSQHF. The CDR3 DNA reads as TGTGCCAGCAGCTTATTCGGGCAGGGGGTGATGTCCCAGCATTTT. The full variable domain, rest sourced from reference TRBV7-2 and TRBJ1-5, is GAGVSQSPSNKVTEKGKDVELRCDPISGHTALYWYRQSLGQGLEFLIYFQGNSAPDKSGLPSDRFSAERTGGSVSTLTIQRTQQEDSAVYLCASSLFGQGVMSQHFGDGTRLSIL.

This chain links TRBV19 with TRBJ1-1, with a possible D match to TRBD1 (5 bases). V lost 4 bases and J lost 2, with 14 bases in between. Germline CDR1 reads LNHDA; CDR2 reads SQIVND (reference sequence). The CDR3 contains 15 residues. The CDR3 is CASSNGWGGNTEAFF. DNA for the CDR3: TGTGCCAGTAGTAATGGGTGGGGGGGAAACACTGAAGCTTTCTTT.

This clone has just a few counts. The genes are TRBV5-6 and TRBJ2-3, with 9 bases aligning to TRBD2. J lost 5 bases, V lost 3 bases, and 10 bases had no gene match. The germline V gene has CDR1 SGHDT and CDR2 YYEEEE. The CDR3 spans 16 residues. The CDR3 DNA follows: TGTGCCAGCAGCTCCATCCGGCGGGGGGGCAAAGATACGCAGTATTTT. It translates to CASSSIRRGGKDTQYF. Complete variable domain (other parts from reference TRBV5-6 and TRBJ2-3): DAGVTQSPTHLIKTRGQQVTLRCSPKSGHDTVSWYQQALGQGPQFIFQYYEEEERQRGNFPDRFSGHQFPNYSSELNVNALLLGDSALYLCASSSIRRGGKDTQYFGPGTRLTVL.